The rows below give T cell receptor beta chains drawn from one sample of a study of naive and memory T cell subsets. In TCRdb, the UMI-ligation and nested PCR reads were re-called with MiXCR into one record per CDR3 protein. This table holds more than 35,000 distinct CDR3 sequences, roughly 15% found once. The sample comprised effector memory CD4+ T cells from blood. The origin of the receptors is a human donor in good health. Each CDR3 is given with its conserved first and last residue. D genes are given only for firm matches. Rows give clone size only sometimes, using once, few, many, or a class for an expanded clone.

CDR3nt: TGTGCCAGCAGTGACCCCGGGACTAGCGGGAGCTATGAGCAGTTCTTC; CDR3aa: CASSDPGTSGSYEQFF; d_gene: TRBD2; abundance: many; v_gene: TRBV27; j_gene: TRBJ2-1
CDR3nt: TGTGCCAGCAGTGTCCCTGGGGCCTGGCAGTACTTC; CDR3aa: CASSVPGAWQYF; d_gene: NA; abundance: many; v_gene: TRBV28; j_gene: TRBJ2-7
CDR3nt: TGTGCCAGCAGCTACGACAGGGGGCGAGAGACCCAGTACTTC; CDR3aa: CASSYDRGRETQYF; d_gene: TRBD1; abundance: NA; v_gene: TRBV7-9; j_gene: TRBJ2-5
CDR3nt: TGTGCCAGCAGCTACAGGGAAGGAGTGCGAGATACGCAGTATTTT; CDR3aa: CASSYREGVRDTQYF; d_gene: NA; abundance: NA; v_gene: TRBV6-1; j_gene: TRBJ2-3
CDR3nt: TGTGCCACCATTGACACTAGCGGGAGCCACGAGCAGTACTTC; CDR3aa: CATIDTSGSHEQYF; d_gene: TRBD2; abundance: many; v_gene: TRBV12-3/TRBV12-4; j_gene: TRBJ2-7
CDR3nt: TGTGCCAGCAGTTTGAGTAGACAAGAGACCCAGTACTTC; CDR3aa: CASSLSRQETQYF; d_gene: NA; abundance: few; v_gene: TRBV28; j_gene: TRBJ2-5
CDR3nt: TGTGCCAGCAGTTACGGCGGACAGGGGGCCCAGTACTTC; CDR3aa: CASSYGGQGAQYF; d_gene: TRBD1; abundance: NA; v_gene: TRBV6-5; j_gene: TRBJ2-5
CDR3nt: TGCAGTGCTATTCCCCTAGCGGGTACCTACGAGCAGTACTTC; CDR3aa: CSAIPLAGTYEQYF; d_gene: TRBD2; abundance: many; v_gene: TRBV20-1; j_gene: TRBJ2-7
CDR3nt: TGTGCCAGCAGCTTTTATAATCGACCAGGACAGAGCAAAGAGACCCAGTACTTC; CDR3aa: CASSFYNRPGQSKETQYF; d_gene: NA; abundance: many; v_gene: TRBV5-6; j_gene: TRBJ2-5
CDR3nt: TGTGCCAGCAGCTCCTTGGCAGGGGGTAACTCTGGGGCCAACGTCCTGACTTTC; CDR3aa: CASSSLAGGNSGANVLTF; d_gene: TRBD1; abundance: NA; v_gene: TRBV5-6; j_gene: TRBJ2-6
CDR3nt: TGTGCCAGCAGACGGACAGGATATAGCAATCAGCCCCAGCATTTT; CDR3aa: CASRRTGYSNQPQHF; d_gene: TRBD1; abundance: few; v_gene: TRBV6-5; j_gene: TRBJ1-5
CDR3nt: TGCGCCAGCAGCTTGGCCGTGCAGCAAGAGACCCAGTACTTC; CDR3aa: CASSLAVQQETQYF; d_gene: NA; abundance: few; v_gene: TRBV5-1; j_gene: TRBJ2-5
CDR3nt: TGTGCCAGCTCGACTAACGCCTACAATGAGCAGTTCTTC; CDR3aa: CASSTNAYNEQFF; d_gene: NA; abundance: many; v_gene: TRBV7-7; j_gene: TRBJ2-1
CDR3nt: TGTGCCAGCAGCTTGGGGGCGGGAGAACGGCAAGAGACCCAGTACTTC; CDR3aa: CASSLGAGERQETQYF; d_gene: TRBD2; abundance: few; v_gene: TRBV5-4; j_gene: TRBJ2-5
CDR3nt: TGCAGTCCCCGGACAGGGCGCGAAACCCAAGAGACCCAGTACTTC; CDR3aa: CSPRTGRETQETQYF; d_gene: TRBD1; abundance: many; v_gene: TRBV20-1; j_gene: TRBJ2-5